These T cell receptor beta chains were read from a single sample in a study of CD8+ T cells in alopecia areata. Clones were read by immunoSEQ multiplex PCR, and TCRdb kept only the in-frame ones, dropping some. The sample shows about 64,000 clones, about half of them seen only once. The source was CD8+ T cells sorted from blood, collected at approximately week 37, from a patient treated with tofacitinib. Receptors originate from a human donor with alopecia areata. Both conserved end residues are part of each CDR3. Each record gives: clone size, V gene, CDR3 length, J gene, D gene, CDR3 DNA, CDR3 protein. D genes are given only for firm matches. Only part of the rows carry a size: once, few, many, or a class if the clone is expanded.

size: .; V: TRBV9; length: 11; J: TRBJ2-5; D: .; DNA: TGTGCCAGCAGCGGGGACGAGACCCAGTACTTC; CDR3: CASSGDETQYF
size: .; V: TRBV27; length: 18; J: TRBJ1-1; D: .; DNA: TGTGCCAGCAGTCGCCGCGCTTCCGGGACCGGGATGAACACTGAAGCTTTCTTT; CDR3: CASSRRASGTGMNTEAFF
size: few; V: TRBV29-1; length: 16; J: TRBJ2-3; D: .; DNA: TGCAGCATCAATGGTCCCCTGCTAGATACCCCTGATACGCAGTATTTT; CDR3: CSINGPLLDTPDTQYF
size: .; V: TRBV27; length: 15; J: TRBJ2-7; D: TRBD2; DNA: TGTGCCAGCAGTTTTAGGGGACTAGCGCCCTACGAGCAGTACTTC; CDR3: CASSFRGLAPYEQYF
size: .; V: TRBV29-1; length: 16; J: TRBJ2-7; D: TRBD1; DNA: TGCAGCGTTGAAGTGAATAGCCAGGGGGTCTCCTACGAGCAGTACTTC; CDR3: CSVEVNSQGVSYEQYF
size: .; V: TRBV14; length: 18; J: TRBJ2-5; D: TRBD2; DNA: TGTGCCAGCAGCCAAGAACTAGCGGGAGGGCCGGAGCAAGAGACCCAGTACTTC; CDR3: CASSQELAGGPEQETQYF
size: .; V: TRBV4-1; length: 15; J: TRBJ2-5; D: .; DNA: TGCGCCAGCAGCCAAGGACGGACTATTCAAGAGACCCAGTACTTC; CDR3: CASSQGRTIQETQYF
size: .; V: TRBV4-3; length: 17; J: TRBJ1-2; D: .; DNA: TGCGCCAGCAGCCAAGCCCCCTCGGGATTAATGGACTATGGCTACACCTTC; CDR3: CASSQAPSGLMDYGYTF
size: .; V: TRBV7-9; length: 15; J: TRBJ2-1; D: TRBD1; DNA: TGTGCCAGCAGCTCCCGTTGGACAGGGGCTCGGGAGCAGTTCTTC; CDR3: CASSSRWTGAREQFF
size: .; V: TRBV18; length: 15; J: TRBJ2-4; D: TRBD1; DNA: TGTGCCAGCTCAGCCGACAGGGTGGTGGAAAACATTCAGTACTTC; CDR3: CASSADRVVENIQYF
size: .; V: TRBV19; length: 17; J: TRBJ1-1; D: TRBD1; DNA: TGTGCCAGTAGTATGCTCTTTCAGGGGGAAATGAACACTGAAGCTTTCTTT; CDR3: CASSMLFQGEMNTEAFF
size: few; V: TRBV30; length: 14; J: TRBJ2-1; D: TRBD2; DNA: TGTGCCTGGAGTGTAGGGCTAGCGGGAGAGGTAAAGTTCTTC; CDR3: CAWSVGLAGEVKFF
size: .; V: TRBV7-2; length: 13; J: TRBJ2-5; D: .; DNA: TGTGCCAGCAGCTACCGGGTCCAAGAGACCCAGTACTTC; CDR3: CASSYRVQETQYF
size: .; V: TRBV5-4; length: 12; J: TRBJ1-1; D: .; DNA: TGTGCCAGCAGCTTGGAGGGCACTGAAGCTTTCTTT; CDR3: CASSLEGTEAFF
size: .; V: TRBV4-3; length: 15; J: TRBJ1-1; D: .; DNA: TGCGCCAGCAGCCAATGGGGGGACACGAACACTGAAGCTTTCTTT; CDR3: CASSQWGDTNTEAFF
size: .; V: TRBV29-1; length: 16; J: TRBJ2-3; D: TRBD2; DNA: TGCAGCGTTCGCCAGACTAGCGGGAGGGCCGCAGATACGCAGTATTTT; CDR3: CSVRQTSGRAADTQYF
size: .; V: TRBV27; length: 16; J: TRBJ1-2; D: TRBD1; DNA: TGTGCCAGCAGTATTAGGACAGGAGAGATCTATCATGGCTACACCTTC; CDR3: CASSIRTGEIYHGYTF
size: .; V: TRBV5-1; length: 14; J: TRBJ2-4; D: .; DNA: TGCGCCAGCAGCTTGGCCTTAACCAAAAACATTCAGTACTTC; CDR3: CASSLALTKNIQYF
size: few; V: TRBV29-1; length: 13; J: TRBJ2-1; D: .; DNA: TGCAGCGGGAGGGGGGGCTCCTACAATGAGCAGTTCTTC; CDR3: CSGRGGSYNEQFF
size: .; V: TRBV2; length: 16; J: TRBJ1-3; D: .; DNA: TGTGCCAGCACCGAGTGGGACTCTCTCTCTGGAAACACCATATATTTT; CDR3: CASTEWDSLSGNTIYF
size: .; V: TRBV27; length: 13; J: TRBJ1-5; D: .; DNA: TGTGCCAGCAGGGACAGTAGCAATCAGCCCCAGCATTTT; CDR3: CASRDSSNQPQHF
size: .; V: TRBV29-1; length: 13; J: TRBJ2-7; D: .; DNA: TGCAGCGTTGGGTTACAGGGAGGGAGCGAGCAGTACTTC; CDR3: CSVGLQGGSEQYF
size: few; V: TRBV27; length: 11; J: TRBJ2-5; D: .; DNA: TGTGCCAGCAGTTTAGGAGAGACCCAGTACTTC; CDR3: CASSLGETQYF
size: .; V: TRBV9; length: 12; J: TRBJ2-2; D: .; DNA: TGTGCCAGCAGCACCGTTACCGGGGAGCTGTTTTTT; CDR3: CASSTVTGELFF
size: .; V: TRBV9; length: 14; J: TRBJ2-7; D: .; DNA: TGTGCCAGCAGCCCCGGGGAGGCGCCCTACGAGCAGTACTTC; CDR3: CASSPGEAPYEQYF
size: once; V: TRBV9; length: 13; J: TRBJ2-2; D: .; DNA: TGTGCCAGCAGAGCCGGGAACACCGGGGAGCTGTTTTTT; CDR3: CASRAGNTGELFF
size: .; V: TRBV7-8; length: 13; J: TRBJ1-1; D: .; DNA: TGTGCCAGCAGTCCCCGCAGGAACACTGAAGCTTTCTTT; CDR3: CASSPRRNTEAFF
size: .; V: TRBV5-5; length: 16; J: TRBJ2-2; D: TRBD2; DNA: TGTGCCAGCAGCGCGTTTGGGACTAGCCTCTCCGGGGAGCTGTTTTTT; CDR3: CASSAFGTSLSGELFF
size: .; V: TRBV2; length: 17; J: TRBJ2-3; D: TRBD2; DNA: TGTGCCAGCAGTGACGGGGGGGGACCACAGAGCACAGATACGCAGTATTTT; CDR3: CASSDGGGPQSTDTQYF
size: few; V: TRBV29-1; length: 11; J: TRBJ2-1; D: TRBD2; DNA: TGCAGCGTCCTCGGGGGGGGTGAGCAGTTCTTC; CDR3: CSVLGGGEQFF
size: few; V: TRBV7-6; length: 14; J: TRBJ2-1; D: .; DNA: TGTGCCAGCAGCTTATACCCTAGCCCACATGAGCAGTTCTTC; CDR3: CASSLYPSPHEQFF
size: .; V: TRBV2; length: 13; J: TRBJ1-2; D: .; DNA: TGTGCCAGCAGCGAGTCAGGGGCATATGGCTACACCTTC; CDR3: CASSESGAYGYTF
size: few; V: TRBV29-1; length: 14; J: TRBJ2-7; D: .; DNA: TGCAGCGTTGTTGGTCAGACGACCTCCTACGAGCAGTACTTC; CDR3: CSVVGQTTSYEQYF
size: few; V: TRBV29-1; length: 15; J: TRBJ2-7; D: .; DNA: TGCAGCGTTGAAGGGGAGTTTGGCGGGGCCTACGAGCAGTACTTC; CDR3: CSVEGEFGGAYEQYF
size: few; V: TRBV29-1; length: 13; J: TRBJ2-5; D: .; DNA: TGCAGCGTTGAAGAGGACGATCCGGAGACCCAGTACTTC; CDR3: CSVEEDDPETQYF
size: few; V: TRBV30; length: 11; J: TRBJ1-2; D: .; DNA: TGTGCCGTCGGGACTCACTATGGCTACACCTTC; CDR3: CAVGTHYGYTF
size: .; V: TRBV27; length: 15; J: TRBJ1-1; D: .; DNA: TGTGCCAGCAGTTTATCGAAACGGCAGAACACTGAAGCTTTCTTT; CDR3: CASSLSKRQNTEAFF
size: .; V: TRBV6-4; length: 13; J: TRBJ2-1; D: .; DNA: TGTGCCAGCAGCCGGGACCCTTACAATGAGCAGTTCTTC; CDR3: CASSRDPYNEQFF
size: few; V: TRBV18; length: 14; J: TRBJ2-7; D: .; DNA: TGTGCCAGCTCACCACGGGACAACCCCTACGAGCAGTACTTC; CDR3: CASSPRDNPYEQYF
size: once; V: TRBV7-9; length: 15; J: TRBJ2-3; D: TRBD2; DNA: TGTGCCAGCAGCTTAGTACTAGCGGGCACAGATACGCAGTATTTT; CDR3: CASSLVLAGTDTQYF